Below are 28 T cell receptor beta chains sequenced from a single sample in a study of radiotherapy plus CTLA-4 blockade in lung cancer. Sequencing was performed with immunoSEQ multiplex PCR; in TCRdb, only in-frame clones are kept and a portion is missing. The repertoire holds 50,000 or so clones, 65% to 85% seen once, with 2.5% to 4% in the top ten. The material sequenced was peripheral blood, taken from a patient treated with radiotherapy plus ipilimumab. Receptor source: a human donor with non-small cell lung cancer who had a partial response to radiotherapy plus ipilimumab.

In nucleotides, the CDR3 is TGCGCCAGCAGCTTGGCTGCAGGGACTAACAGGGCAACCAACTATGGCTACACCTTC. Its translation is CASSLAAGTNRATNYGYTF. The chain uses TRBV5-1 and TRBJ1-2, with D possibly matching TRBD1 (6 bases). V gave up 0 bases and J gave up 2 bases, with 23 bases separating them. This CDR3 contains 19 residues. Germline V gene lookup returns CDR1 SGHRS and CDR2 YFSETQ.

The rearrangement uses TRBV18 and TRBJ1-5; 8 nucleotides match TRBD1. The germline CDR1 and CDR2 sequences are KGHSH and LQKENI. V shed 4 bases and J 2 bases; nucleotides not matched to a gene: 16. The CDR3 runs 19 residues. CDR3 in amino acids: CASSRDRGSLGPGNQPQHF. The CDR3 nucleotides are TGTGCCAGCTCACGCGACAGGGGTTCGTTGGGACCTGGCAATCAGCCCCAGCATTTT.

The genes are TRBV28 and TRBJ1-3; a possible D gene is TRBD1 (6 bases). In germline, CDR1 is MDHEN, CDR2 SYDVKM. The CDR3 spans 13 residues. V lost 6 bases to trimming and J lost 2 bases, with 8 bases between them. The CDR3 DNA sequence: TGTGCCAGCAGGTCAGGGGCTGGAAACACCATATATTTT. It encodes CASRSGAGNTIYF.

The J gene is TRBJ1-5, the V gene TRBV5-4; D not resolved. Germline V gene sequence: CDR1 SGHNT, CDR2 YYREEE (reference sequence). This CDR3 region has 13 residues. The ends were cut back, 4 bases at V and 2 bases at J, with 7 bases in the middle. The DNA of the CDR3 is TGTGCCAGCAGCCTTCAGGGCAATCAGCCCCAGCATTTT. This encodes CASSLQGNQPQHF.

This chain links TRBV14 with TRBJ1-1; a weak D match, TRBD1 (5 bases). V lost 1 base and J lost 8, with 14 bases in between. CDR1 SGHDN and CDR2 FVKESK come from the germline V gene. CDR3 length equals 14 residues. The CDR3 spells CASSQVPTVAEAFF. CDR3 DNA: TGTGCCAGCAGCCAAGTCCCGACAGTCGCCGAAGCTTTCTTT.

The V and J genes are TRBV28 and TRBJ2-5; D perhaps matches TRBD1 (5 bases). Germline V gives CDR1 MDHEN, CDR2 SYDVKM. With 2 bases removed from V and 2 bases from J, the gap between germline ends came to 12 bases. The CDR3 runs to 15 residues. This CDR3 is CASSLTSKGQETQYF. The CDR3 bases are TGTGCCAGCAGTTTAACGAGTAAGGGGCAAGAGACCCAGTACTTC. The whole variable domain, remainder taken from reference TRBV28 and TRBJ2-5, is DVKVTQSSRYLVKRTGEKVFLECVQDMDHENMFWYRQDPGLGLRLIYFSYDVKMKEKGDIPEGYSVSREKKERFSLILESASTNQTSMYLCASSLTSKGQETQYFGPGTRLLVL.

The chain couples TRBV28 to TRBJ1-5, with a possible D match to TRBD1 (6 bases). Trimming pared 5 bases from V and 6 bases from J, leaving 11 bases between. This CDR3 is built from 13 residues. From germline, CDR1 is MDHEN and CDR2 SYDVKM. CDR3 in DNA: TGTGCCAGCAGTGGACACAGGGTTCAGCCCCAGCATTTT. Protein product: CASSGHRVQPQHF.

With regard to this clone: A read error may account for a junction end that differs from germline. The rearrangement uses TRBV6-1 and TRBJ1-5, with no clear D. Germline V CDR1 and CDR2: MNHNS, SASEGT. The CDR3 is 13 amino acids. In DNA, the CDR3 is TGTGCCATCAGTGAGTCGCAGAATCAGCCCCAGCATTTT. The encoded protein is CAISESQNQPQHF.

The chain employs TRBV6-5 and TRBJ2-1, with a weak D call TRBD1 (6 bases). CDR3 length equals 12 residues. The V gene's germline CDR1 is MNHEY and CDR2 SVGAGI. Trimming took 6 bases from V and 6 from J, leaving 9 bases between them. The CDR3 region is CASSSQGNEQFF. In nucleotides, the CDR3 is TGTGCCAGCAGCTCACAGGGCAATGAGCAGTTCTTC.

In nucleotides, the CDR3 is TGTGCCAGTAAGACTGACAGGGGAAGTGCCGAGCAGTACTTC. Its protein product is CASKTDRGSAEQYF. The chain couples TRBV19 to TRBJ2-7; TRBD1 matches 8 bases. V trimming: 7 bases; J trimming: 6 bases; junction bases outside the gene matches: 11. This CDR3 has 14 residues. Germline CDR1 is LNHDA and CDR2 is SQIVND (reference sequence).

The chain carries TRBV5-1 and TRBJ1-4; no clear D. V dropped 0 bases and J dropped 8 bases, with 8 bases sitting between them. This CDR3 has 13 residues. CDR1 is SGHRS and CDR2 is YFSETQ in the germline V gene. The CDR3 spells CASSLGAGEKLFF. The CDR3 nucleotides read TGCGCCAGCAGCTTGGGGGCAGGAGAAAAACTGTTTTTT.

The chain links TRBV9 to TRBJ2-7; D is ambiguous. Per the germline V gene, CDR1 is SGDLS and CDR2 is YYNGEE. The CDR3 runs 15 residues. V gave up 3 bases and J gave up 1 base, with 14 bases separating them. In DNA form, the CDR3 reads TGTGCCAGCAGCGGCCTAGACGGCCCGTCCTACGAGCAGTACTTC. It translates to CASSGLDGPSYEQYF.

This clone was seen a single time. The chain has TRBV19 and TRBJ1-6; 9 bases align to TRBD1. The CDR3 extends over 16 amino acids. CDR1 is LNHDA, CDR2 SQIVND, per germline (reference sequence). After removal of 3 bases from V and 3 bases from J, the junction contained 3 bases not matched to a gene. Here the CDR3 DNA reads TGTGCCAGTAGTATGGGGGACAGGGTCTATAATTCACCCCTCCACTTT. Translated, it gives CASSMGDRVYNSPLHF.

The chain carries TRBV5-1 and TRBJ1-3, with TRBD1 matching 7 bases. Germline trimming cut 4 bases from V and 3 bases from J; bases unmatched to any gene: 7. The length of the CDR3 is 15 residues. Germline V lookup: CDR1 SGHRS, CDR2 YFSETQ. The CDR3 spells CASSQGTVDGNTIYF. The CDR3, as DNA: TGCGCCAGCAGCCAGGGGACAGTAGATGGAAACACCATATATTTT.

The chain joins TRBV10-3 to TRBJ2-1; 9 bases are shared with TRBD2. CDR1 and CDR2 from the germline V gene are ENHRY and SYGVKD. This CDR3 comprises 15 residues. J gave up 3 bases and V 0 bases, and 0 bases lay outside the gene matches. CDR3 bases: TGTGCCATCAGTGAGTCTAGCGGGGGCTACAATGAGCAGTTCTTC. As protein: CAISESSGGYNEQFF.

Only one count was recorded for this clone. The chain combines TRBV9 with TRBJ2-1; weak D call: TRBD2 (6 bases). The CDR3 is made up of 14 amino acids. The germline gives CDR1 SGDLS, CDR2 YYNGEE. V lost 0 bases, J lost 10 bases, and 14 bases lay in between. CDR3 in DNA: TGTGCCAGCAGCGTAGTGCCTACGGAGGGGGAGCAGTTCTTC. Amino acids: CASSVVPTEGEQFF.

V gene TRBV6-5 combines with J gene TRBJ2-5; unclear D gene. Trimming stripped 5 bases from V and 4 bases from J, with 5 bases between. This CDR3 is built from 11 residues. Germline values: CDR1 MNHEY, CDR2 SVGAGI. The CDR3 sequence is CASSPGETQYF. As DNA, the CDR3 is TGTGCCAGCAGTCCCGGAGAGACCCAGTACTTC.

The gene calls are TRBV11-1 and TRBJ1-1, with D maybe TRBD1 (6 bases). This CDR3 contains 18 residues. The ends were cut back, 5 bases at V and 8 bases at J, with 30 bases in the middle. Germline CDR1 SGHAT, CDR2 FQDESV (reference sequence). The DNA of the CDR3 is TGTGCCAGCAGCCCCACCTATGGGGGGGGACGTTCAGGGGAAGAAGCTTTCTTT. The encoded protein is CASSPTYGGGRSGEEAFF.

This rearrangement joins TRBV30 to TRBJ1-5, with 10 bases that match TRBD1. The germline gives CDR1 GTSNPN, CDR2 SVGIG (reference sequence). V dropped 6 bases and J dropped 1; count of bases not matched to a gene: 12. The CDR3 spans 17 residues. CDR3 nucleotides: TGTGCCTGCTCCATGGGACAGGGGATTTCGAGCAATCAGCCCCAGCATTTT. It yields the protein CACSMGQGISSNQPQHF.

In this sample, this clone turned up once. The V and J genes are TRBV19 and TRBJ1-5; 7 nucleotides match TRBD1. CDR1 is LNHDA, CDR2 SQIVND, per germline (reference sequence). The CDR3 loop spans 14 amino acids. V was clipped by 6 bases and J by 4 bases; unmatched bases: 6. CDR3 DNA sequence: TGTGCCAGTAGCCAGACAGGGAGAAATCAGCCCCAGCATTTT. Translation gives CASSQTGRNQPQHF. The complete variable domain, with remaining parts taken from reference TRBV19 and TRBJ1-5, reads DGGITQSPKYLFRKEGQNVTLSCEQNLNHDAMYWYRQDPGQGLRLIYYSQIVNDFQKGDIAEGYSVSREKKESFPLTVTSAQKNPTAFYLCASSQTGRNQPQHFGDGTRLSIL.

This rearrangement joins TRBV5-6 to TRBJ1-1; 10 nucleotides match TRBD1. V trimming: 2 bases; J trimming: 4 bases; junction bases outside the gene matches: 5. Germline CDR1 is SGHDT and CDR2 is YYEEEE. The CDR3 is 15 residues long. CDR3 DNA: TGTGCCAGCAGCTTCGGGACAGGGGACGGCACTGAAGCTTTCTTT. Protein: CASSFGTGDGTEAFF. The whole variable domain, remainder taken from reference TRBV5-6 and TRBJ1-1, is DAGVTQSPTHLIKTRGQQVTLRCSPKSGHDTVSWYQQALGQGPQFIFQYYEEEERQRGNFPDRFSGHQFPNYSSELNVNALLLGDSALYLCASSFGTGDGTEAFFGQGTRLTVV.

The sample holds a few counts of this clone. The rearrangement links TRBV5-1 to TRBJ1-3; TRBD1 agrees at 11 bases. Trimming at V came to 4 bases and at J to 7 bases, leaving 7 bases not matched to a gene. CDR3 length equals 15 residues. Germline loops: CDR1 SGHRS, CDR2 YFSETQ. In DNA form, the CDR3 reads TGCGCCAGCAGCGTGTCCGGGACAGGGGGGAACACCATATATTTT. Its translation is CASSVSGTGGNTIYF. Drawing the rest from reference TRBV5-1 and TRBJ1-3, the complete variable domain is KAGVTQTPRYLIKTRGQQVTLSCSPISGHRSVSWYQQTPGQGLQFLFEYFSETQRNKGNFPGRFSGRQFSNSRSEMNVSTLELGDSALYLCASSVSGTGGNTIYFGEGSWLTVV.

Concerning this clone: The same CDR3 can be traced to other DNA sequences in this sample. J is TRBJ2-1 and V is TRBV5-4; TRBD2 aligns across 10 bases. J gave up 1 base and V 0 bases, and 4 bases lay outside the gene matches. The CDR3 consists of 17 residues. CDR1 is SGHNT, CDR2 YYREEE, per germline (reference sequence). CDR3 amino acids: CASSLGLAGGSYNEQFF. In DNA, the CDR3 is TGTGCCAGCAGCTTGGGATTAGCGGGGGGTTCCTACAATGAGCAGTTCTTC. Variable domain in full (rest from reference TRBV5-4 and TRBJ2-1): ETGVTQSPTHLIKTRGQQVTLRCSSQSGHNTVSWYQQALGQGPQFIFQYYREEENGRGNFPPRFSGLQFPNYSSELNVNALELDDSALYLCASSLGLAGGSYNEQFFGPGTRLTVL.

This chain joins TRBV15 and TRBJ2-7; D remains ambiguous. The CDR3 has 12 amino acids. The germline CDR1 and CDR2 sequences are LNHNV and YYDKDF (reference sequence). The germline V and J ends were trimmed by 0 bases and 6 bases, with 6 bases remaining between them. The CDR3 here is CATSRERGEQYF. CDR3 DNA: TGTGCCACCAGCAGAGAACGCGGCGAGCAGTACTTC.

The J gene is TRBJ1-4, the V gene TRBV19, with no clear D. Germline V gene sequence: CDR1 LNHDA, CDR2 SQIVND (reference sequence). The CDR3 length is 15 residues. The ends were cut back, 1 base at V and 0 bases at J, with 6 bases in the middle. The CDR3 DNA follows: TGTGCCAGTAGTATAGGCGGTGCAACTAATGAAAAACTGTTTTTT. Its translation is CASSIGGATNEKLFF.

The J gene is TRBJ1-3, the V gene TRBV19, with TRBD1 as a possible D gene (5 bases). V lost 5 bases to trimming and J lost 8 bases, with 13 bases between them. Germline assignment: CDR1 LNHDA and CDR2 SQIVND (reference sequence). The CDR3 is 13 amino acids. CDR3 coding DNA: TGTGCCAGTAGTCTCCCAGGGTCAGACACCATATATTTT. This codes for CASSLPGSDTIYF.

This clone occurred once. The chain employs TRBV5-6 and TRBJ2-5; 9 positions match TRBD1. Trimming took 2 bases from V and 5 from J; bases not matched to a gene: 10. From germline, CDR1 is SGHDT and CDR2 YYEEEE. The CDR3 has 16 residues. The CDR3 DNA is TGTGCCAGCAGCTTACCGGGACAGGGAAAGTACGAGACCCAGTACTTC. Protein product: CASSLPGQGKYETQYF.

This clone was found once. The genes are TRBV18 and TRBJ2-2; 8 bases agree with TRBD1. Germline trimming cut 4 bases from V and 7 bases from J; bases unmatched to any gene: 5. Germline CDR1 reads KGHSH; CDR2 reads LQKENI. The CDR3 totals 14 residues. The CDR3 DNA sequence: TGTGCCAGCTCACAAAGGACAGGGTTCGGGGAGCTGTTTTTT. Its protein product is CASSQRTGFGELFF.